This T cell receptor (beta chain) was captured by sequencing in a study of T-cell memory formation after mild COVID-19. At the level of the study: Largely, the TCR clusters proved donor specific.

CDR1 and CDR2 (germline): KGHDR, SFDVKD. Trimming removed 10 bases from V and 10 bases from J, with 18 bases in between. CDR3 length: 13 residues. Study-level points and caveats: Memory cells collected pre-infection included some clones that later responded, suggesting cross-reactive memory joined. Largely, contracting CD4+ clones fell within CM and EM, and contracting CD8+ clones within EMRA.

Points on this clonotype: What it binds is not known.

Constant-segment primers were used for 5'RACE, and the resulting TCR alpha and TCR beta cDNA libraries carried sample barcodes and UMIs. Using its own MiXCR run on the 5' RACE reads, TCRdb lists one record per CDR3 protein. The sample contains around 200,000 distinct CDR3 sequences, roughly 27% of which appear only once. The specimen was PBMCs or a T cell subset sorted from them (not recorded which). The J gene is TRBJ1-4, the V gene TRBV24-1; a possible D gene is TRBD1 (5 bases). This receptor was obtained from an adult woman who had mild COVID-19 (a few samples of this study predate the infection). Cell type and time point are not known. This chain's CDR3 is CATSERQSRKLFF. As DNA, the CDR3 is TGTGCCACGAGCGAGAGACAGAGCAGAAAACTGTTTTTT.